These T cell receptor beta chains were read from a single sample in a study of blood T cells in healthy people across ages. TCRdb recomputed calls from the 5' RACE reads with MiXCR, one row per CDR3 protein. The table has about a million distinct CDR3 sequences, around 54% seen once. Sequenced material: blood. Source of these receptors: a woman aged 60-75 years in good health. The CDR3 runs from the conserved cysteine through the conserved F or W. A D gene is named only where the DNA matches it firmly. Size is stated for part of the rows, as once, few or many counts, or as a class when the clone is expanded.

j_call	clone_size	d_call	v_call	cdr3_aa	cdr3_nt
TRBJ2-7	few	-	TRBV7-2	CASSVQIRGEQYF	TGTGCCAGCAGCGTGCAAATCCGGGGCGAGCAGTACTTC
TRBJ2-5	few	TRBD2	TRBV9	CASSVGGLAGGRWETQYF	TGTGCCAGCAGCGTAGGAGGGCTAGCGGGAGGTCGGTGGGAGACCCAGTACTTC
TRBJ2-3	-	-	TRBV11-3	CASSLVQASTDTQYF	TGTGCCAGCAGCTTAGTCCAGGCCAGCACAGATACGCAGTATTTT
TRBJ2-3	-	-	TRBV28	CVSQTGPVAADTQYF	TGTGTCTCTCAAACAGGGCCGGTGGCTGCAGATACGCAGTATTTT
TRBJ2-7	-	TRBD2	TRBV27	CASSFVGLARSYEQYF	TGTGCCAGCAGTTTTGTGGGACTAGCGCGTTCCTACGAGCAGTACTTC
TRBJ1-4	few	TRBD1	TRBV29-1	CSAQGGVLEKLFF	TGCAGCGCCCAAGGGGGCGTGTTAGAAAAACTGTTTTTT
TRBJ2-5	few	-	TRBV18	CASSPPQPRQETQYF	TGTGCCAGCTCACCACCTCAGCCTCGCCAAGAGACCCAGTACTTC
TRBJ2-3	-	TRBD2	TRBV7-2	CASSLARSSGQDTQYF	TGTGCCAGCAGCTTAGCCCGGAGTAGCGGGCAAGATACGCAGTATTTT
TRBJ1-1	-	-	TRBV29-1	CSGSVNTEAFF	TGCAGCGGATCAGTGAACACTGAAGCTTTCTTT
TRBJ1-4	-	-	TRBV18	CANSLSREKLFF	TGTGCCAACTCCCTTTCGAGGGAAAAACTGTTTTTT
TRBJ2-2	-	TRBD1	TRBV4-1	CASSQTNRGAGELFF	TGCGCCAGCAGCCAAACTAACAGGGGGGCCGGGGAGCTGTTTTTT
TRBJ1-2	once	-	TRBV28	CASRAGVFGYTF	TGTGCCAGCAGGGCAGGAGTTTTCGGCTACACCTTC
TRBJ2-4	-	TRBD2	TRBV20-1	CSASPTSGRNIQYF	TGCAGTGCTTCCCCGACTAGCGGGAGGAACATTCAGTACTTC
TRBJ2-3	-	-	TRBV7-2	CASSSHLGTPTDTQYF	TGTGCCAGCAGCTCGCACCTCGGGACACCGACAGATACGCAGTATTTT
TRBJ2-7	few	TRBD2	TRBV12-3/TRBV12-4	CASSPIAGGAGNEQYF	TGTGCCAGCAGCCCAATAGCGGGAGGTGCCGGCAATGAGCAGTACTTC
TRBJ2-3	-	-	TRBV5-1	CASSSGRGLPNTQYF	TGCGCCAGCAGCTCCGGGCGGGGGCTACCAAATACGCAGTATTTT